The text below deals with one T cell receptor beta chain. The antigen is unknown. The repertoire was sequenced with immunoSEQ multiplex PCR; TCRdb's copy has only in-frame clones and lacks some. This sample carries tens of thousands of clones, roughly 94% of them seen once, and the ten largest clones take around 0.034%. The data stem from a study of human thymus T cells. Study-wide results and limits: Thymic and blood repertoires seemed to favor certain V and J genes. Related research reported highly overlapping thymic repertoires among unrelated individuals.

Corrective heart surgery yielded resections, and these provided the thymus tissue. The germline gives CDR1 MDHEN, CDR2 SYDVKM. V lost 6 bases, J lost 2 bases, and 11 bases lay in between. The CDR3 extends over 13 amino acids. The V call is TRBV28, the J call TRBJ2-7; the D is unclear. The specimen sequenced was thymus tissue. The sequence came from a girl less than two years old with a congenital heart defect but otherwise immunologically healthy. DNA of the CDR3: TGTGCCAGCAGCACGGACGGACCCTACGAGCAGTACTTC. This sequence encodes CASSTDGPYEQYF.